These 14 T cell receptor beta chains originate from one sample sequenced in a study of cytomegalovirus exposure and HLA in healthy donors. Both 60 Vbeta primers and 13 Jbeta primers went into the PCR. This table comes from immunoSEQ multiplex PCR, and its TCRdb copy is limited to in-frame clones, with some not included. This sample carries some 220,000 clones, just over 75% of them seen once, and the ten largest clones take less than 3%. The sequenced material came from PBMCs. These receptor sequences come from a woman aged 55-75 years in good health and CMV-seropositive.

The chain is built from TRBV30 and TRBJ1-4, with 7 bases lining up with TRBD1. The J segment lost 5 bases and the V segment lost 4 bases, leaving 4 bases of the junction unmatched. Germline CDR1 reads GTSNPN; CDR2 reads SVGIG (reference sequence). There are 13 residues in the CDR3. Here the CDR3 reads CAWNDRANEKLFF. In DNA, the CDR3 is TGTGCCTGGAACGACAGGGCAAATGAAAAACTGTTTTTT.

This clone turned up a few times. This chain uses TRBV2 with TRBJ2-3; 9 positions agree with TRBD2. V was pared by 6 bases and J by 6 bases, with 7 bases of the junction left unmatched. The CDR3 is 14 residues long. CDR1 and CDR2 (germline): SNHLY, FYNNEI. CDR3 amino acids: CASRREGLWDTQYF. In nucleotides, the CDR3 is TGTGCCAGCAGGCGGGAGGGCCTGTGGGATACGCAGTATTTT.

This chain uses TRBV5-3 with TRBJ2-1; TRBD2 agrees at 10 bases. TRBV5-3 is filed as an ORF, its function uncertain. The CDR3 sequence is 17 residues long. J was trimmed by 3 bases and V by 0 bases; bases with no gene match: 6. CDR3: CARSLVLSGRDYNEQFF. DNA for the CDR3: TGTGCCAGAAGCTTGGTGTTGAGCGGGAGGGACTACAATGAGCAGTTCTTC.

A few counts support this clone. This rearrangement joins TRBV19 to TRBJ1-2, with 8 bases fitting TRBD1. Germline V gene lookup returns CDR1 LNHDA and CDR2 SQIVND (reference sequence). The V gene end was trimmed by 7 bases and the J gene end by 8 bases; junction bases not matched to a gene: 12. The CDR3 consists of 14 residues. CDR3 region: CASTYLRTGSGYTF. Written as DNA, the CDR3 is TGTGCCAGTACCTACTTACGGACAGGGAGCGGCTACACCTTC.

The V call is TRBV5-1, the J call TRBJ2-3; 11 bases align to TRBD2. The V gene's germline CDR1 is SGHRS and CDR2 YFSETQ. J was trimmed by 5 bases and V by 0 bases; bases with no gene match: 5. The CDR3 contains 16 residues. CDR3 residues: CASSLVVAGGGDTQYF. As DNA, the CDR3 is TGCGCCAGCAGCTTGGTAGTAGCGGGAGGGGGAGATACGCAGTATTTT.

The J gene is TRBJ2-5, the V gene TRBV6-1; 12 bases are a match to TRBD2. Germline trimming cut 1 base from V and 3 bases from J; bases unmatched to any gene: 9. The CDR3 extends over 18 amino acids. Germline CDR1 is MNHNS and CDR2 is SASEGT. CDR3 coding DNA: TGTGCCAGCAGTGAAGGTCGGACTAGCGGGGTGTGGGAAGAGACCCAGTACTTC. Its translation is CASSEGRTSGVWEETQYF.

To note about this clone: This sample includes further DNA sequences coding for the same CDR3. This rearrangement joins TRBV5-1 to TRBJ2-7, with 7 bases lining up with TRBD2. Unmatched junction bases numbered 9, after V lost 3 bases and J lost 3 bases. The V gene's germline CDR1 is SGHRS and CDR2 YFSETQ. The CDR3 runs to 15 residues. The CDR3 DNA is TGCGCCAGCAGCTCCGGGGGGTCAGAATACTACGAGCAGTACTTC. It yields the protein CASSSGGSEYYEQYF.

This rearrangement joins TRBV7-9 to TRBJ1-2; tentative D call: TRBD1 (5 bases). CDR3 size: 16 residues. Deletions cut 1 base from V and 4 bases from J, with 16 bases between. Germline V gene lookup returns CDR1 SEHNR and CDR2 FQNEAQ (reference sequence). The CDR3 loop reads CASSLGQAGGTYGYTF. CDR3 coding DNA: TGTGCCAGCAGCTTAGGCCAAGCGGGGGGTACCTATGGCTACACCTTC.

This rearrangement joins TRBV6-6 to TRBJ1-1; 9 nucleotides line up with TRBD1. The CDR3 length is 14 residues. Germline CDR1 and CDR2: MNHNY and SVGAGI (reference sequence). V lost 4 bases, J lost 1 base, and 1 base stayed unmatched. As DNA, the CDR3 is TGTGCCAGCAGTTCGGACAGGGGGAACACTGAAGCTTTCTTT. This codes for CASSSDRGNTEAFF.

This rearrangement joins TRBV2 to TRBJ1-4; 7 bases align to TRBD1. The CDR3 contains 14 residues. Per the germline V gene, CDR1 is SNHLY and CDR2 is FYNNEI. The V segment lost 6 bases and the J segment 7 bases; nucleotides outside the gene matches: 8. The CDR3 here is CASSVQGIGEKLFF. CDR3 sequence (DNA): TGTGCCAGCAGCGTACAGGGGATAGGTGAAAAACTGTTTTTT.

The chain employs TRBV27 and TRBJ2-6, with D possibly being TRBD1 (5 bases). The V end lost 7 bases, the J end lost 1 base, and 5 bases lay between the germline ends. Germline assignment: CDR1 MNHEY and CDR2 SMNVEV (reference sequence). This CDR3 has 13 residues. CDR3 amino acids: CASTGSGANVLTF. The CDR3 region has the DNA TGTGCCAGCACAGGGTCTGGGGCCAACGTCCTGACTTTC.

Regarding this clone: This sample includes further DNA sequences coding for the same CDR3. V is TRBV7-2 and J is TRBJ2-3; 7 bases agree with TRBD2. CDR3 length: 15 amino acids. Trimming cost V 2 bases and J 3 bases; bases outside gene matches: 5. Germline V CDR1 and CDR2: SGHTA, FQGNSA. The CDR3 bases are TGTGCCAGCAGCTTACAGGCGGGAGCGACAGATACGCAGTATTTT. It is translated as CASSLQAGATDTQYF.

This chain links TRBV18 with TRBJ1-2; tentatively, D is TRBD1 (6 bases). V was cut by 3 bases and J by 6 bases, with 17 bases left in between. Germline V gene lookup returns CDR1 KGHSH and CDR2 LQKENI. This CDR3 has 15 amino acids. CDR3 DNA sequence: TGTGCCAGCTCACCCCCATTTCAAGGGGGTAATGGCTACACCTTC. Its protein is CASSPPFQGGNGYTF.

The table lists this clone with a few counts. This chain connects TRBV7-3 to TRBJ1-1, with 8 bases fitting TRBD1. The CDR3 length is 14 residues. Germline assignment: CDR1 SGHTA and CDR2 FQGTGA. J lost 5 bases, V lost 5 bases, and 7 bases had no gene match. The CDR3 protein is CASSATGEGTEAFF. The CDR3, as DNA: TGTGCCAGCAGCGCGACAGGGGAAGGAACTGAAGCTTTCTTT.